This T cell receptor beta chain is from a study of cytomegalovirus exposure and HLA in healthy donors. Study information: Early on, a data release was issued that held approximately 78 million unique TCRs from HLA-typed donors. 81% of approximately 400 genotyped donors fell in the Caucasian-associated ancestry cluster.

PCR primers comprised 60 Vbeta and 13 Jbeta primers. Sequenced by immunoSEQ multiplex PCR; TCRdb stores in-frame clones only, minus some. Altogether under 150,000 clones are present, 74% being singletons, with the ten largest covering around 4%. In regard to this clone: Its antigen is undetermined.

Broader study findings: TCR beta V- and J-gene trimming was later associated with a missense DCLRE1C variant.

The CDR3 contains 14 residues. CDR1 is MNHEY, CDR2 SVGAGI, per germline. V lost 0 bases to trimming and J lost 8 bases; unmatched junction nucleotides: 0. This rearrangement joins TRBV6-5 to TRBJ1-4; TRBD1 matches 10 bases. This TCR derives from a woman aged 40 to 50 in good health and CMV-seropositive. Material for sequencing was PBMCs. The CDR3 protein is CASSYSDRGEKLFF. The CDR3 DNA is TGTGCCAGCAGTTACTCGGACAGGGGGGAAAAACTGTTTTTT.